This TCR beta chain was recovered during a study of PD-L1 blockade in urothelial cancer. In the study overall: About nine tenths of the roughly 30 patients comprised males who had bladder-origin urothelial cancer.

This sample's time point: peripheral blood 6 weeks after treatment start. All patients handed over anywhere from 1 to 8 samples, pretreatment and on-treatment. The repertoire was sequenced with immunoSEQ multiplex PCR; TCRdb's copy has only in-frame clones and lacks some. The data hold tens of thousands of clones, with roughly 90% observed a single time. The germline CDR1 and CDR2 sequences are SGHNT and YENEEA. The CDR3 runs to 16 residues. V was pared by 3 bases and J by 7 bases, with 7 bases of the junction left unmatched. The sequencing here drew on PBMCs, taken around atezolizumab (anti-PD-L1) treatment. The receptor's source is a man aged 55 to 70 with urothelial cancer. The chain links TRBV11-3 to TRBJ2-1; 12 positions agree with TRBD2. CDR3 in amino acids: CASSLLAGGRGNEQFF. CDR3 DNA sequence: TGTGCCAGCAGCTTGCTAGCGGGAGGGAGAGGTAATGAGCAGTTCTTC. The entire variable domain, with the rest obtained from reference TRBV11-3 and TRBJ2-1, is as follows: EAGVVQSPRYKIIEKKQPVAFWCNPISGHNTLYWYLQNLGQGPELLIRYENEEAVDDSQLPKDRFSAERLKGVDSTLKIQPAELGDSAVYLCASSLLAGGRGNEQFFGPGTRLTVL.